This TCR beta chain is from a study of blood T cell repertoires in COVID-19. About the study: T cells, B-cell-depleted T cells, or PBMCs supplied cDNA or gDNA.

Symptom resolution, clearance, or two negative PCRs marked the recovered donors of Cohort 3. The CDR3 extends over 19 amino acids. V was clipped by 5 bases and J by 0 bases; unmatched bases: 15. Germline V lookup: CDR1 SGHVS, CDR2 FQNEAQ. In the authors' methods: Estimation of nucleated cell counts relied on the amplification of reference gene primers. The data were produced by immunoSEQ multiplex PCR, yet TCRdb's version contains in-frame clones alone and is incomplete. V and J calls and clone size are those listed in that table; D and trimming were worked out from the DNA. The sample holds a few hundred thousand clones, 80% to 90% seen once.

The TCR was taken from a man in his thirties or forties who had recovered from COVID-19. The sequencing input was PBMCs or T cells enriched from blood (not recorded which). The rearrangement links TRBV7-8 to TRBJ1-4; 7 nucleotides line up with TRBD1. The CDR3 coding sequence is TGTGCCAGCAGCCTAAGGGACAGATGGTCCACCGCAACTAATGAAAAACTGTTTTTT. Translating gives CASSLRDRWSTATNEKLFF.